These 14 T cell receptor beta chains share one sample of origin, sequenced in a study of PD-L1 blockade in urothelial cancer. Measured with immunoSEQ multiplex PCR; TCRdb has only the in-frame clones, and not every one. The sample shows around 57,000 clones, about 81% of them seen only once. This sample's time point: pretreatment peripheral blood. Sequenced material: PBMCs, taken around atezolizumab (anti-PD-L1) treatment. Receptors originate from a man aged 70-80 years with urothelial cancer.

J is TRBJ2-7 and V is TRBV5-5; 10 bases align to TRBD2. Germline-derived CDR1 and CDR2 are SGHKS and YYEKEE (reference sequence). The CDR3 is 14 residues long. Germline trimming cut 3 bases from V and 7 bases from J; bases unmatched to any gene: 7. In nucleotides, the CDR3 is TGTGCCAGCAGCTGGCTAGCGGGAGCGAGGGAGCAGTACTTC. Translating it yields CASSWLAGAREQYF.

The chain joins TRBV27 to TRBJ2-3, with 13 bases aligning to TRBD2. This CDR3 region has 17 residues. Losses at the gene ends were 4 bases for V and 5 bases for J; bases not matched to a gene: 9. The germline V gene encodes CDR1 MNHEY and CDR2 SMNVEV (reference sequence). Here the CDR3 DNA reads TGTGCCAGCAGTTCCCCCCGGACTAGCGGGAGTGTAGATACGCAGTATTTT. Translation: CASSSPRTSGSVDTQYF.

The chain combines TRBV5-5 with TRBJ1-1, with a possible D match to TRBD1 (6 bases). This CDR3 has 13 residues. Germline assignment: CDR1 SGHKS and CDR2 YYEKEE (reference sequence). Between the trimmed V and J ends, which lost 1 base and 8 bases, there was a span of 12 bases. The CDR3 region has the DNA TGTGCCAGCAGCTTGCTGGGGCAGGGGGAAGCTTTCTTT. This codes for CASSLLGQGEAFF.

The J gene is TRBJ2-3, the V gene TRBV6-1, with 11 bases identical to TRBD2. The CDR3 is 19 amino acids. Unmatched junction bases numbered 15, after V lost 2 bases and J lost 5 bases. CDR1 and CDR2 from the germline V gene are MNHNS and SASEGT. DNA for the CDR3: TGTGCCAGCAGTGAATTTGTCCTAGCGGGAGGAGGGTCAGTAGATACGCAGTATTTT. It codes for CASSEFVLAGGGSVDTQYF.

The chain links TRBV12-2 to TRBJ1-3. TRBV12-2 is marked as a pseudogene. CDR3 length equals 16 residues. CDR3 sequence reads: CASRFASVYSGNTIYF. The CDR3 DNA reads TGTGCAAGTCGCTTTGCCAGCGTCTACTCTGGAAACACCATATATTTT.

The V gene is TRBV5-1, the J gene TRBJ2-1; 11 bases line up with TRBD2. The CDR3 is made up of 18 amino acids. Germline V gene data show CDR1 as SGHRS and CDR2 as YFSETQ. Losses at the gene ends were 2 bases for V and 1 base for J; bases not matched to a gene: 8. CDR3 sequence: CASSFSSTSGKSYNEQFF. The CDR3 DNA is TGCGCCAGCAGCTTCTCTTCGACTAGCGGGAAATCCTACAATGAGCAGTTCTTC.

The sample holds one count of this clone. The chain is built from TRBV7-9 and TRBJ1-6; a weak D match, TRBD1 (6 bases). The CDR3 spans 12 residues. V dropped 6 bases and J dropped 8 bases, with 8 bases sitting between them. Per germline, CDR1 SEHNR and CDR2 FQNEAQ (reference sequence). The CDR3 DNA is TGTGCCAGCAGTGAGGGGGATTCACCCCTCCACTTT. Its translation is CASSEGDSPLHF. The complete variable domain, with remaining parts taken from reference TRBV7-9 and TRBJ1-6, reads DTGVSQNPRHKITKRGQNVTFRCDPISEHNRLYWYRQTLGQGPEFLTYFQNEAQLEKSRLLSDRFSAERPKGSFSTLEIQRTEQGDSAMYLCASSEGDSPLHFGNGTRLTVT.

The V call is TRBV28, the J call TRBJ2-6; D gene unclear. Germline CDR1 and CDR2: MDHEN and SYDVKM. The V and J ends lost 5 bases and 9 bases respectively, with 8 bases between them. This CDR3 spans 12 amino acids. CDR3 protein: CASSPPVNVLTF. The CDR3 nucleotides read TGTGCCAGCAGTCCCCCAGTCAACGTCCTGACTTTC.

J is TRBJ2-1 and V is TRBV9; possible D gene TRBD2, 6 bases. The CDR3 runs to 13 residues. V was trimmed by 4 bases and J by 8 bases, leaving 13 bases between them. CDR1 and CDR2 (germline): SGDLS, YYNGEE. The DNA of the CDR3 is TGTGCCAGCAGCATTGGACTAATCCATGAGCAGTTCTTC. Its translation: CASSIGLIHEQFF. Full variable domain (outside the CDR3, taken from reference TRBV9 and TRBJ2-1): DSGVTQTPKHLITATGQRVTLRCSPRSGDLSVYWYQQSLDQGLQFLIQYYNGEERAKGNILERFSAQQFPDLHSELNLSSLELGDSALYFCASSIGLIHEQFFGPGTRLTVL.

Points on this clone: The germline gene is not matched at one end of the junction; a read error may be the cause. This sequence joins TRBV7-3 and TRBJ2-5; 11 bases align to TRBD2. The CDR3 has 15 residues. CDR1 SGHTA and CDR2 FQGTGA come from the germline V gene. The CDR3 DNA reads TGTGCCAGCAGCATAACTAGCGGGAGTTTGGAGACCCAGTACTTC. Translated, it gives CASSITSGSLETQYF.

The chain links TRBV28 to TRBJ1-5, with 11 bases identical to TRBD1. V trimming: 3 bases; J trimming: 7 bases; junction bases outside the gene matches: 5. The germline gives CDR1 MDHEN, CDR2 SYDVKM. This CDR3 is built from 15 residues. CDR3 nucleotides: TGTGCCAGCAGTTTGTGGACAGGGGGCGGGCAGCCCCAGCATTTT. Translation gives CASSLWTGGGQPQHF.

The rearrangement joins TRBV5-1 to TRBJ1-1; tentative D call: TRBD1 (5 bases). CDR3 length equals 14 residues. The V and J ends lost 5 bases and 4 bases respectively, with 15 bases between them. Looked up from germline, CDR1 is SGHRS and CDR2 is YFSETQ. The CDR3 DNA reads TGCGCCAGCAGGAAAACAGGTGCGAGCACTGAAGCTTTCTTT. Amino acid sequence: CASRKTGASTEAFF. Full variable domain (rest looked up from reference TRBV5-1 and TRBJ1-1): KAGVTQTPRYLIKTRGQQVTLSCSPISGHRSVSWYQQTPGQGLQFLFEYFSETQRNKGNFPGRFSGRQFSNSRSEMNVSTLELGDSALYLCASRKTGASTEAFFGQGTRLTVV.

The chain carries TRBV28 and TRBJ1-4; TRBD1 matches 10 bases. This CDR3 spans 15 amino acids. Germline CDR1 is MDHEN and CDR2 is SYDVKM. J was trimmed by 8 bases and V by 3 bases; bases with no gene match: 6. CDR3 residues: CASSFLGTGEEKLFF. The CDR3 DNA reads TGTGCCAGCAGTTTCCTCGGGACAGGGGAGGAAAAACTGTTTTTT.

This clone has just one count. The gene calls are TRBV19 and TRBJ2-7; 8 bases align to TRBD1. Germline V gene lookup returns CDR1 LNHDA and CDR2 SQIVND (reference sequence). The V and J ends lost 7 bases and 0 bases, in that order; junction bases with no gene match: 8. CDR3 size: 15 residues. The CDR3 nucleotides read TGTGCCAGTACCTCTGGACAGGGAGGCTCCTACGAGCAGTACTTC. Its translation: CASTSGQGGSYEQYF.